The subject of this entry is one TCR beta chain. The data stem from a study of shared clonotypes between healthy human individuals. Trimming removed 3 bases at V and 3 bases at J, with 9 bases between. CDR1 is LNHDA, CDR2 SQIVND, per germline (reference sequence). This CDR3 has 13 residues. Sequenced by immunoSEQ multiplex PCR; TCRdb stores in-frame clones only, minus some. The profile shows roughly 500,000 clones, 90% to 96% of them singletons. The chain links TRBV19 to TRBJ2-7; D is possibly TRBD2 (6 bases). The origin of this receptor is a woman in her 30s in good health. Specimen: naive CD4+ T cells sorted from blood. The subset denotes: CD45RA+ positively selected. CDR3: CASSMEGRYEQYF. The CDR3, as DNA: TGTGCCAGTAGTATGGAGGGCCGCTACGAGCAGTACTTC.